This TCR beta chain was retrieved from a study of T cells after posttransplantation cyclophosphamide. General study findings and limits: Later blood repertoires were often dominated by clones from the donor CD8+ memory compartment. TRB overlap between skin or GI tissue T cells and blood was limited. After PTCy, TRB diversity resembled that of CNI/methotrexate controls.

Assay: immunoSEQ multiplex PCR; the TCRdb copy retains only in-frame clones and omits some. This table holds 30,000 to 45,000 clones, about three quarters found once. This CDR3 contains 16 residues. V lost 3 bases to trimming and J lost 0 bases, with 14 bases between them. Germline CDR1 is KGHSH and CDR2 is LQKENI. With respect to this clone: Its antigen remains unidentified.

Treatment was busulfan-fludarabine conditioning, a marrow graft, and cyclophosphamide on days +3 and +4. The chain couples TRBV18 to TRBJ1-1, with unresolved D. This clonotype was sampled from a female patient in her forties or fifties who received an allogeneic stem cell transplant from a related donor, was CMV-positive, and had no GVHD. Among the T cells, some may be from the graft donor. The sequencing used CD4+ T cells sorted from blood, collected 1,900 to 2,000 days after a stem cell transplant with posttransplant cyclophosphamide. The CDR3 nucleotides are TGTGCCAGCTCACCCCTAGACTTGATAATGAACACTGAAGCTTTCTTT. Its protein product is CASSPLDLIMNTEAFF.